This record concerns one TCR beta chain sequence. Its specificity is not known. This entry belongs to a study of T cell responses to AZD1222 COVID-19 vaccine. Whole-study findings and limits: Repertoire sampling happened only post peak T cell response.

Sequencing was performed with immunoSEQ multiplex PCR; in TCRdb, only in-frame clones are kept and a portion is missing. The table records some 150,000 clones, around 91% of them present only once. Germline V gene data show CDR1 as SQVTM and CDR2 as ANQGSEA. The CDR3 extends over 14 amino acids. The V end was cut by 1 base, the J end by 5 bases, with 14 bases between. The receptor comes from an adult in good health. The sample was peripheral blood, taken on day 0 of AZD1222 vaccination. The chain has TRBV29-1 and TRBJ1-2; D is perhaps TRBD1 (5 bases). CDR3 residues: CSVEAGADTYGYTF. For the CDR3, the DNA is TGCAGCGTTGAAGCCGGGGCAGACACTTATGGCTACACCTTC.